The TCR beta chain described here comes from a study of blood T cell repertoires in COVID-19. Allocation to cohorts depended on clinical history reported by the participants. V shed 3 bases and J 3 bases; nucleotides not matched to a gene: 3. The V gene's germline CDR1 is SGDLS and CDR2 YYNGEE. CDR3 length: 14 residues. Sequencing was performed with immunoSEQ multiplex PCR; in TCRdb, only in-frame clones are kept and a portion is missing. The sample has about 400,000 clones, over 85% seen once; the top ten hold 1.5% to 2%. This clonotype was sampled from a woman aged 25-40 years who had recovered from COVID-19. The sample comprised PBMCs or T cells enriched from blood (not recorded which). V and J are TRBV9 and TRBJ2-7, with 10 bases aligning to TRBD2. The CDR3 spells CASSAVAGGYEQYF. CDR3 sequence (DNA): TGTGCCAGCAGCGCTGTAGCGGGAGGCTACGAGCAGTACTTC. Complete variable domain (other parts from reference TRBV9 and TRBJ2-7): DSGVTQTPKHLITATGQRVTLRCSPRSGDLSVYWYQQSLDQGLQFLIQYYNGEERAKGNILERFSAQQFPDLHSELNLSSLELGDSALYFCASSAVAGGYEQYFGPGTRLTVT.